This TCR beta chain was sequenced for a study of pediatric ulcerative colitis. Study-level results: Substantially fewer templates came from a couple of patients' blood samples. Acute severe colitis showed lower rectal diversity from clonal expansions.

The CDR3 is made up of 14 amino acids. The V end lost 3 bases, the J end lost 0 bases, and 6 bases lay between the germline ends. Germline values: CDR1 PRHDT, CDR2 FYEKMQ (reference sequence). Sequencing depth was up to 500,000 reads per sample. Profiling relied on immunoSEQ multiplex PCR, and the TCRdb table lists in-frame clones only, not all of them. The data contain about 60,000 clones, around 86% of them singletons. Comment on this clone: No antigen is known for it.

Controls had colonoscopy for suspected IBD, with normal endoscopy and no IBD the following year. Input material: blood. V and J are TRBV13 and TRBJ1-3; no reliable D call. The clonotype was recovered from a boy aged 5-17 years who was a control in a study of pediatric ulcerative colitis. The chain's CDR3 is CASSLVSSGNTIYF. CDR3 coding DNA: TGTGCCAGCAGCTTGGTAAGCTCTGGAAACACCATATATTTT.